The T cell receptor beta chain under discussion was sequenced for a study of T cells in Graves' hyperthyroidism and ophthalmopathy. Points from the study as a whole: Before onset, by a median of approximately 5.9 months, the model predicted ophthalmopathy. Ophthalmopathy could be told apart from stable hyperthyroidism with a 13 V-J model. The blood repertoire included most of the expanded thyroid clonotypes above 0.001.

The TCR beta CDR3 regions underwent amplification using RNA transcripts as the source. During a first-round RT-PCR of the TCR CDR3, the HTBI primer set was used. MiXCR, applied by TCRdb to the multiplex PCR reads, yields one record per CDR3 protein. The table lists some 740,000 distinct CDR3 sequences, 14% of them singletons, with roughly 10% in the top ten. This clonotype was counted at least ten times. What it recognizes is unknown. This clonotype was obtained from a woman aged 18-35 years with Graves' hyperthyroidism. The sample comprised blood.

The chain's CDR3 is CASSYGTSIPYNEQFF. DNA of the CDR3: TGTGCCAGCAGTTACGGGACTAGCATTCCCTACAATGAGCAGTTCTTC. The chain carries TRBV12-3 or TRBV12-4 and TRBJ2-1; TRBD2 aligns across 9 bases. Trimming removed 4 bases from V and 2 bases from J; junction bases left unmatched: 6. This CDR3 has 16 amino acids.